A selection of T cell receptor beta chains follows, all from one sample in a study of shared clonotypes between healthy human individuals. Profiled with immunoSEQ multiplex PCR; TCRdb holds only in-frame clones, not every one. The repertoire holds some 2,400,000 clones, more than 90% seen once, with 0.1% to 0.15% in the top ten. Specimen: naive CD4+ T cells sorted from blood. These receptors were obtained from a man between 18 and 29 years old in good health. The CDR3 runs from the conserved cysteine through the conserved F or W. D genes are given only for firm matches. Size is stated for part of the rows, as once, few or many counts, or as a class when the clone is expanded.

j_gene,v_gene,d_gene,abundance,CDR3aa,CDR3nt
TRBJ2-7,TRBV5-1,TRBD1,NA,CASSLLGQGAYEQYF,TGCGCCAGCAGCTTGCTGGGACAGGGGGCCTACGAGCAGTACTTC
TRBJ2-5,TRBV20-1,TRBD2,NA,CSAFVGGQYF,TGCAGTGCTTTCGTCGGGGGGCAGTACTTC
TRBJ2-3,TRBV5-1,NA,NA,CASSSADTQYF,TGCGCCAGCAGCTCGGCAGATACGCAGTATTTT
TRBJ1-6,TRBV15,NA,few,CATSRDTVNSPLHF,TGTGCCACCAGCAGAGACACAGTTAATTCACCCCTCCACTTT
TRBJ2-2,TRBV6-5,TRBD1,NA,CASSYFGTGNTGELFF,TGTGCCAGCAGTTATTTCGGGACAGGAAACACCGGGGAGCTGTTTTTT
TRBJ2-3,TRBV4-1,TRBD2,NA,CASSHPKGGDSGSTDTQYF,TGCGCCAGCAGCCACCCCAAGGGTGGGGATAGCGGGAGCACAGATACGCAGTATTTT
TRBJ2-7,TRBV4-1,NA,NA,CASSQDAIYGSSTYEQYF,TGCGCCAGCAGCCAAGATGCTATCTATGGGTCCAGTACCTACGAGCAGTACTTC
TRBJ2-7,TRBV7-2,TRBD1,NA,CASTQDRGPSYEQYF,TGTGCCAGCACCCAAGACAGGGGGCCGTCCTACGAGCAGTACTTC
TRBJ2-3,TRBV9,NA,few,CASSVVTDTQYF,TGTGCCAGCAGCGTAGTGACAGATACGCAGTATTTT
TRBJ1-5,TRBV19,NA,NA,CASSIDGPYSNQPQHF,TGTGCCAGTAGTATTGACGGACCGTATAGCAATCAGCCCCAGCATTTT